This T cell receptor (beta chain) was obtained from a study of blood T cell repertoires in COVID-19. Study-wide context: Italy, Spain and the United States were the sources of the convalescent and acute COVID-19 samples. T cells, B-cell-depleted T cells, or PBMCs supplied cDNA or gDNA.

The data were produced by immunoSEQ multiplex PCR, yet TCRdb's version contains in-frame clones alone and is incomplete. The data show 200,000 to 250,000 clones, about four fifths seen once. The germline gives CDR1 MGHRA, CDR2 YSYEKL. The CDR3 runs to 20 residues. V was pared by 2 bases and J by 3 bases, with 16 bases of the junction left unmatched. Living in under 30 US areas, the participants were between roughly 18 and 90 years of age. Cohort allocation depended upon clinical history that participants reported. The specimen was PBMCs or T cells enriched from blood (not recorded which). The gene calls are TRBV4-1 and TRBJ1-3; 10 bases are a match to TRBD1. The source of this sequence is a woman aged 55-70 years who had recovered from COVID-19. The CDR3 region is CASSQSPPGQGYDFGNTIYF. DNA for the CDR3: TGCGCCAGCAGCCAAAGCCCCCCGGGACAGGGGTACGATTTTGGAAACACCATATATTTT.